The 10 T cell receptor delta chains below were found in one sample sequenced in a study of γδ T cells in repeated Plasmodium falciparum infection. Gammadelta T cells were flow-sorted from PBMC into Vgamma9/Vdelta2+ and Vdelta2-negative populations for bulk analysis. TCRdb reanalyzed the multiplex PCR reads using CATT. Here the sample spans 80,000 to 95,000 delta-chain clones, approximately 1.4% being singletons. The sample was gamma-delta T cells from blood. The receptors here all came from a pool of human donors (malaria-infected and uninfected, not separated).

Worth noting for this clone: The TCRdb protein comes from a much larger clone and disagrees with this DNA's translation at residue 7, likely due to a read error; the protein given here is derived from the DNA. Additional DNA sequences in this sample encode the identical CDR3. This chain uses TRDV2 with TRDJ1, with 9 bases matching TRDD3. The J gene, left out of TCRdb, was set here by checking the DNA against germline. The germline gives CDR1 GEAIGNYY, CDR2 EKD. This CDR3 spans 19 amino acids. Written as DNA, the CDR3 is TGTGCCTGCATTACGTACCGGGGGATACCCTCCCCGTACACCGGTAAACTCATCTTT. Its translation: CACITYRGIPSPYTGKLIF.

This clone was observed a handful of times. The mismatch at residue 15 between this DNA's translation and the TCRdb protein of a much larger clone likely reflects a read error; the protein shown is translated from the DNA. This rearrangement joins TRDV1 to TRDJ1; TRDD3 aligns across 9 bases. TCRdb is silent on the J gene; assignment here came from matching the DNA to germline. V dropped 2 bases and J dropped 0; count of bases not matched to a gene: 22. This CDR3 is built from 22 residues. Germline V CDR1 and CDR2: TSWWSYY, QGS. This CDR3 reads CALGENPIKGLGDLPYTDKLIF. CDR3 coding DNA: TGTGCTCTTGGGGAAAACCCCATTAAGGGGCTGGGGGATCTCCCGTACACCGATAAACTCATCTTT.

Comment on this clone: TCRdb records a much larger clone's protein for this DNA, with a difference at residue 8 that likely arises from a read error; the protein given is the translation of the DNA. The V call is TRDV1, the J call TRDJ1, with D possibly being TRDD3 (5 bases). The J gene, missing from TCRdb, was assigned here through DNA to germline matching. Trimming shortened V by 0 bases and J by 0 bases, and 14 bases separated the two germline ends. This CDR3 spans 17 amino acids. Per germline, CDR1 TSWWSYY and CDR2 QGS. The CDR3 bases are TGTGCTCTTGGGGAACTAGCACCTGGGCATGACACCGATAAACTCATCTTT. This gives the protein CALGELAPGHDTDKLIF.

Concerning this clone: This DNA translates differently at residues 9 and 14 from the TCRdb protein, which is that of a much larger clone; a read error is likely, and the protein shown is the DNA's own translation. The J gene is TRDJ2, the V gene TRDV1; 9 nucleotides line up with TRDD3. V was pared by 4 bases and J by 0 bases, with 21 bases of the junction left unmatched. The CDR3 runs to 22 residues. Germline assignment: CDR1 TSWWSYY and CDR2 QGS. The CDR3 protein is CALGVPSLAVLGDPTLTAQLFF. The CDR3, as DNA: TGTGCTCTTGGGGTACCTTCCTTGGCAGTACTGGGGGACCCCACTTTGACAGCACAACTCTTCTTT.

This clone turned up a few times. One base separates it from a far larger clone, so it is likely a read error. The same CDR3 also results from other DNA sequences found in this sample. This chain connects TRDV1 to TRDJ1; tentative D call: TRDD3 (6 bases). TCRdb leaves out the J gene; it was filled in here by matching the DNA to germline. Germline CDR1 reads TSWWSYY; CDR2 reads QGS. This CDR3 has 17 amino acids. V was clipped by 5 bases and J by 1 base, with 20 bases between them. The CDR3 region has the DNA TGTGCTCTTGGGCGTACAAAGTGGGGGGGTCTCACCGATAAACTCATCTTT. It specifies CALGRTKWGGLTDKLIF.

For this clone: TCRdb's protein for this DNA is that of a much larger clone and differs from the translation at residue 7, likely a read error; the protein shown is the DNA translation. The chain is built from TRDV2 and TRDJ3; TRDD3 might be the D (5 bases). Since TCRdb gives no J gene, matching the DNA to germline was used here to assign it. The germline V gene has CDR1 GEAIGNYY and CDR2 EKD. Deletions cut 3 bases from V and 4 bases from J, with 12 bases between. The CDR3 is made up of 16 amino acids. The CDR3 bases are TGTGCCTGTGACGTACTGGAGGATTGGGACACCCGACAGATGTTTTTC. This encodes CACDVLEDWDTRQMFF.

By proportion, this clone is medium-sized. The V and J genes are TRDV1 and TRDJ1, with D tentatively TRDD3 (6 bases). The CDR3 length is 17 residues. Trimming removed 1 base at V and 8 bases at J, with 23 bases between. Germline V CDR1 and CDR2: TSWWSYY, QGS. This CDR3 reads CALGERTGIFVQTKLIF. CDR3 sequence (DNA): TGTGCTCTTGGGGAACGAACTGGGATTTTCGTTCAAACCAAACTCATCTTT.

On this clone: A single base is all that separates this from a far larger clone, so a read error is likely. The same CDR3 arises from other DNA sequences in this sample as well. The J gene is TRDJ1, the V gene TRDV2, with 7 bases lining up with TRDD3. CDR3 size: 15 residues. Germline values: CDR1 GEAIGNYY, CDR2 EKD. CDR3 sequence (DNA): TGTGCCTGCGACACGCTGGGGGGGGGCACCGATAAACTCATCTTT. Its translation is CACDTLGGGTDKLIF.

This clone appeared many times. The CDR3 coding sequence is TGTGCTCTTGGGGAACGGGACTTCCTCTACTGGGGGCTTTACACCGATAAACTCATCTTT. This translates into CALGERDFLYWGLYTDKLIF. The V gene is TRDV1, the J gene TRDJ1; 8 positions agree with TRDD3. Germline V CDR1 and CDR2: TSWWSYY, QGS. This CDR3 has 20 amino acids. Unmatched junction bases numbered 16, after V lost 1 base and J lost 0 bases.

The J gene is TRDJ1, the V gene TRDV1; 11 positions agree with TRDD3. TCRdb is silent on the J gene; assignment here came from matching the DNA to germline. CDR1 and CDR2 (germline): TSWWSYY, QGS. The CDR3 contains 18 residues. Trimming removed 4 bases from V and 8 bases from J; junction bases left unmatched: 18. DNA of the CDR3: TGTGCTCTTGGGGGCTACGTTTTCGTGGGGGATACGCCCTTCAAACTCATCTTT. Residues: CALGGYVFVGDTPFKLIF.